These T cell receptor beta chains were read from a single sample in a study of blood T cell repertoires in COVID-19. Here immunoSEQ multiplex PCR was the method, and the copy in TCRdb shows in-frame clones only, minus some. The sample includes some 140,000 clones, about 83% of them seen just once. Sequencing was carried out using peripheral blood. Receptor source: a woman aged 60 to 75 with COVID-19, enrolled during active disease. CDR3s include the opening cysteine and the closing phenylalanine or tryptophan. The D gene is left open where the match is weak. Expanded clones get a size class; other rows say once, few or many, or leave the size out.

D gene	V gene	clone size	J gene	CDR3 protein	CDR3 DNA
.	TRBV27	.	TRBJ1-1	CASSLGTWAEAFF	TGTGCCAGCAGCCTCGGGACTTGGGCTGAAGCTTTCTTT
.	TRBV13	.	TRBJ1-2	CASSSLKGGQSGYGYTF	TGTGCCAGCAGCTCTCTAAAAGGCGGACAGTCAGGCTATGGCTACACCTTC
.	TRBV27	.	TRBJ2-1	CASSTGILYNEQFF	TGTGCCAGCAGTACAGGGATTCTCTACAATGAGCAGTTCTTC
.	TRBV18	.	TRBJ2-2	CASAAGWGRGTGELFF	TGTGCCAGCGCTGCCGGCTGGGGGCGAGGGACCGGGGAGCTGTTTTTT
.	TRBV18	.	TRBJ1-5	CASSPDSLTNQPQHF	TGTGCCAGCTCCCCCGACAGCTTAACGAATCAGCCCCAGCATTTT
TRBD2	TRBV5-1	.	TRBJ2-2	CASSPAPGTSGRSGELFF	TGCGCCAGCAGCCCAGCCCCCGGGACTAGCGGGAGGAGTGGGGAGCTGTTTTTT
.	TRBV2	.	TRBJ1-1	CASTKNTEAFF	TGTGCCAGCACAAAGAACACTGAAGCTTTCTTT
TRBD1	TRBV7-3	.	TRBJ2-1	CASSYRDRYNEQFF	TGTGCCAGCAGCTACCGGGACAGATACAATGAGCAGTTCTTC
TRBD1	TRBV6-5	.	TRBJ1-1	CASRDRGETEAFF	TGTGCCAGCAGGGACAGGGGGGAAACTGAAGCTTTCTTT
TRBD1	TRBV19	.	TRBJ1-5	CASSIRTGGGTQPQHF	TGTGCCAGTAGTATCCGGACAGGGGGAGGAACTCAGCCCCAGCATTTT
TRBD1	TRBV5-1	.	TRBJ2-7	CASSLPRDSSYEQYF	TGCGCCAGCAGCTTACCCCGGGACAGCTCCTACGAGCAGTACTTC
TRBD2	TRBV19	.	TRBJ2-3	CAGAAGAADTQYF	TGTGCCGGGGCGGCGGGAGCCGCAGATACGCAGTATTTT
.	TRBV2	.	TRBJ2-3	CASSVGQQDTQYF	TGTGCCAGCAGTGTAGGACAGCAAGATACGCAGTATTTT
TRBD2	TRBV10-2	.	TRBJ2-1	CASSDGTIYNEQFF	TGCGCCAGCAGTGACGGGACTATATACAATGAGCAGTTCTTC
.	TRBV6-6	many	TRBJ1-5	CASMEVFRGNQPQHF	TGTGCCAGCATGGAGGTTTTCCGGGGAAATCAGCCCCAGCATTTT
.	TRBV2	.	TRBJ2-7	CASSGDFRSEQYF	TGTGCCAGCAGCGGGGACTTCCGATCCGAGCAGTACTTC
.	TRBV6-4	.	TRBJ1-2	CASSDRGYGYTF	TGTGCCAGCAGTGACAGGGGCTATGGCTACACCTTC
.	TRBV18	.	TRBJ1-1	CASSPGVAANTEAFF	TGTGCCAGCTCACCAGGTGTGGCGGCAAACACTGAAGCTTTCTTT
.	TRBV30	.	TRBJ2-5	CAWSVQPSQETQYF	TGTGCCTGGAGTGTACAGCCTTCCCAAGAGACCCAGTACTTC
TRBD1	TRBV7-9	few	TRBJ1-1	CASSGTGGPTEAFF	TGTGCCAGCAGCGGGACAGGGGGTCCCACTGAAGCTTTCTTT
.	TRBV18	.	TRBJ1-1	CASSPGGGKNTEAFF	TGTGCCAGCTCACCTGGGGGGGGGAAGAACACTGAAGCTTTCTTT
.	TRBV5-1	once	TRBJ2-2	CASSLAAQGTGELFF	TGCGCCAGCAGCTTGGCCGCGCAGGGAACCGGGGAGCTGTTTTTT
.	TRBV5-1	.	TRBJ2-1	CASSKPLNEQFF	TGCGCCAGCAGCAAGCCCCTGAATGAGCAGTTCTTC
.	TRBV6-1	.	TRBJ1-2	CASSDRVTYGYTF	TGTGCCAGCAGTGACAGGGTAACCTATGGCTACACCTTC
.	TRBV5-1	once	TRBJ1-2	CASSLITGLNGYTF	TGCGCCAGCAGCCTTATAACAGGGTTGAATGGCTACACCTTC
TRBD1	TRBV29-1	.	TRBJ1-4	CSVEEYAQGFEKLFF	TGCAGCGTTGAGGAGTACGCACAGGGGTTTGAAAAACTGTTTTTT
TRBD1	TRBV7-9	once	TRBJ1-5	CASSLWTGVGNQPQHF	TGTGCCAGCAGCTTGTGGACAGGGGTGGGCAATCAGCCCCAGCATTTT
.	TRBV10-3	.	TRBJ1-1	CAIMRPGDTEAFF	TGTGCCATCATGCGTCCAGGGGACACTGAAGCTTTCTTT